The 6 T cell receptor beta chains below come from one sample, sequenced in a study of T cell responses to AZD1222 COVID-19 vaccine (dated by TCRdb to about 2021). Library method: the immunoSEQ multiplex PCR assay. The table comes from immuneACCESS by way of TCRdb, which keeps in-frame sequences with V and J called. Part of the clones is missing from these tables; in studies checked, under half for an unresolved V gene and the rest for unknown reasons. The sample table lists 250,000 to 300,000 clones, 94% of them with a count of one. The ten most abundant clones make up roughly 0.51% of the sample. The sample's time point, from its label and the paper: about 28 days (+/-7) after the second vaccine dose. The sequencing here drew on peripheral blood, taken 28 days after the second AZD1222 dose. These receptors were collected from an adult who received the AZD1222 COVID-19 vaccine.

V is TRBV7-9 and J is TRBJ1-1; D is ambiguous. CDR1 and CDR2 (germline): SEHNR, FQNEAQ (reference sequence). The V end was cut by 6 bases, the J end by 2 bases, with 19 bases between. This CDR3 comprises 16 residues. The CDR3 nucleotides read TGTGCCAGCAGATCAACCATCCCACACACCAACACTGAAGCTTTCTTT. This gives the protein CASRSTIPHTNTEAFF.

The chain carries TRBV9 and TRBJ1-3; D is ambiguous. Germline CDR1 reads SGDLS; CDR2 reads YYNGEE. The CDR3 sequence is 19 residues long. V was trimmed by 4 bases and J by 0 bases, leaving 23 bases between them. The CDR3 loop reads CASSPWARSPTRSGNTIYF. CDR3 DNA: TGTGCCAGCAGCCCCTGGGCCAGGTCTCCAACTCGCTCTGGAAACACCATATATTTT. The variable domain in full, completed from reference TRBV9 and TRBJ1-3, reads DSGVTQTPKHLITATGQRVTLRCSPRSGDLSVYWYQQSLDQGLQFLIQYYNGEERAKGNILERFSAQQFPDLHSELNLSSLELGDSALYFCASSPWARSPTRSGNTIYFGEGSWLTVV.

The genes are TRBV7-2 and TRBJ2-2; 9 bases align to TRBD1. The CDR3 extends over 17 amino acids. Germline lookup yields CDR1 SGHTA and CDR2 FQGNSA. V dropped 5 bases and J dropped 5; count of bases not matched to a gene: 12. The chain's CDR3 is CASSHPPGQGVTGELFF. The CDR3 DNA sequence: TGTGCCAGCAGCCACCCTCCGGGACAGGGTGTGACCGGGGAGCTGTTTTTT.

This CDR3 is CASSFRQVGNQPQHF. The CDR3 region has the DNA TGTGCCAGCAGCTTCAGGCAGGTTGGGAATCAGCCCCAGCATTTT. The rearrangement joins TRBV5-8 to TRBJ1-5; D remains ambiguous. This CDR3 spans 15 amino acids. V gave up 2 bases and J gave up 4 bases, with 13 bases separating them. Per germline, CDR1 SGHTS and CDR2 YDEGEE.

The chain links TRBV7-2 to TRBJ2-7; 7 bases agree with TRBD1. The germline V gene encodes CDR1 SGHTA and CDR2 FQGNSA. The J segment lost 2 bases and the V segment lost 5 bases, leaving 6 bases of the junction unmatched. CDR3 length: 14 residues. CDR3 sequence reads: CASSPYRGPYEQYF. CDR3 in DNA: TGTGCCAGCAGCCCCTACAGGGGTCCCTACGAGCAGTACTTC.

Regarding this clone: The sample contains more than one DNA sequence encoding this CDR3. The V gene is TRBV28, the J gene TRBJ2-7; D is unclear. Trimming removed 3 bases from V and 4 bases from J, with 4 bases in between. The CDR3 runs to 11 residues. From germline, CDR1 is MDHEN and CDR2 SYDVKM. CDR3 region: CASSLRYEQYF. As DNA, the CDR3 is TGTGCCAGCAGTTTGAGATACGAGCAGTACTTC.